Listed here are 21 T cell receptor beta chains from one sample, sequenced in a study of blood T cell repertoires in COVID-19. TCRdb keeps only in-frame clones here, not all; method: immunoSEQ multiplex PCR. The table has around 24,000 clones, about 84% seen once. Sequences were obtained from peripheral blood. These receptors were obtained from a man aged 50-60 years with active or convalescent COVID-19.

The genes are TRBV19 and TRBJ1-1; D is unclear. Trimming removed 4 bases from V and 5 bases from J, with 11 bases in between. The CDR3 is made up of 13 amino acids. Germline CDR1 reads LNHDA; CDR2 reads SQIVND (reference sequence). The CDR3 nucleotides read TGTGCCAGTAGTAGGGTCGGGAGGACTGAAGCTTTCTTT. As protein: CASSRVGRTEAFF.

This clone was observed once. This rearrangement joins TRBV5-1 to TRBJ2-3; TRBD1 is a possible D gene (6 bases). CDR1 is SGHRS, CDR2 YFSETQ, per germline. V lost 2 bases to trimming and J lost 3 bases, with 10 bases between them. CDR3 length equals 14 residues. CDR3 bases: TGCGCCAGCAGCTTTGGGGGCGGGACAGATACGCAGTATTTT. Translated: CASSFGGGTDTQYF.

This chain connects TRBV24-1 to TRBJ1-1; a possible D gene is TRBD1 (5 bases). Looked up from germline, CDR1 is KGHDR and CDR2 is SFDVKD. Trimming removed 3 bases from V and 5 bases from J, with 12 bases in between. CDR3 size: 14 residues. The DNA for the CDR3 is TGTGCCACCAGTGATGCCAGGGTGGGGACTGAAGCTTTCTTT. This encodes CATSDARVGTEAFF.

The CDR3 nucleotides read TGTGCCAGCAGCCGCGACCCAGGGGACACCGGGGAGCTGTTTTTT. The encoded protein is CASSRDPGDTGELFF. The V and J genes are TRBV5-5 and TRBJ2-2; D perhaps matches TRBD1 (6 bases). Per germline, CDR1 SGHKS and CDR2 YYEKEE (reference sequence). The CDR3 has 15 amino acids. The V and J ends lost 4 bases and 3 bases respectively, with 13 bases between them.

This clone was counted only a few times. The chain combines TRBV28 with TRBJ1-2; D perhaps matches TRBD1 (6 bases). This CDR3 is built from 15 residues. The V gene's germline CDR1 is MDHEN and CDR2 SYDVKM. V was cut by 3 bases and J by 4 bases, with 15 bases left in between. The CDR3 DNA reads as TGTGCCAGCAGTTTGAATACAGGGAGAGGCTATGGCTACACCTTC. It codes for CASSLNTGRGYGYTF.

This chain joins TRBV9 and TRBJ1-3; 9 nucleotides agree with TRBD1. Germline CDR1 is SGDLS and CDR2 is YYNGEE. The junction had 6 bases not matched to a gene; V was cut back by 4 bases and J by 16 bases. There are 11 residues in the CDR3. The CDR3 nucleotides read TGTGCCAGCAGCAGCGACAGGGGGAAGTATTTT. It translates to CASSSDRGKYF.

V is TRBV19 and J is TRBJ2-7, with D possibly being TRBD1 (6 bases). Germline CDR1 and CDR2: LNHDA and SQIVND (reference sequence). V lost 3 bases, J lost 3 bases, and 15 bases lay in between. The CDR3 length is 15 residues. CDR3 in amino acids: CASSIFPGAGYEQYF. CDR3 nucleotide sequence: TGTGCCAGTAGTATCTTTCCAGGGGCCGGCTACGAGCAGTACTTC. The full variable domain, with the rest looked up from reference TRBV19 and TRBJ2-7, is DGGITQSPKYLFRKEGQNVTLSCEQNLNHDAMYWYRQDPGQGLRLIYYSQIVNDFQKGDIAEGYSVSREKKESFPLTVTSAQKNPTAFYLCASSIFPGAGYEQYFGPGTRLTVT.

This clone showed up just once. V gene TRBV6-4 combines with J gene TRBJ2-1; 7 bases agree with TRBD1. Germline V gene lookup returns CDR1 MRHNA and CDR2 SNTAGT. The ends lost 4 bases at V and 0 bases at J; junction bases unmatched: 0. The CDR3 runs to 14 residues. This CDR3 reads CASSAGGSYNEQFF. Here the CDR3 DNA reads TGTGCCAGCAGTGCAGGGGGCTCCTACAATGAGCAGTTCTTC.

The chain combines TRBV7-2 with TRBJ2-5; 10 positions match TRBD2. The germline gives CDR1 SGHTA, CDR2 FQGNSA. V shed 1 base and J 2 bases; nucleotides not matched to a gene: 7. The CDR3 length is 17 residues. The CDR3 is CASSLGPGLAIQETQYF. The CDR3 coding sequence is TGTGCCAGCAGCTTAGGCCCGGGACTAGCGATACAAGAGACCCAGTACTTC.

The chain recombines TRBV5-1 with TRBJ1-1, with D perhaps TRBD1 (5 bases). CDR1 SGHRS and CDR2 YFSETQ come from the germline V gene. The V and J ends lost 7 bases and 5 bases respectively, with 9 bases between them. This CDR3 spans 11 amino acids. In nucleotides, the CDR3 is TGCGCCAGCTTCGGGGGGACTGAAGCTTTCTTT. Protein sequence: CASFGGTEAFF.

The rearrangement uses TRBV30 and TRBJ1-6; D is unclear. With 0 bases removed from V and 6 bases from J, the gap between germline ends came to 9 bases. There are 14 residues in the CDR3. Germline lookup yields CDR1 GTSNPN and CDR2 SVGIG (reference sequence). This CDR3 reads CAWSVRVSNSPLHF. In DNA form, the CDR3 reads TGTGCCTGGAGTGTACGAGTGTCTAATTCACCCCTCCACTTT. Full variable domain (outside the CDR3, taken from reference TRBV30 and TRBJ1-6): SQTIHQWPATLVQPVGSPLSLECTVEGTSNPNLYWYRQAAGRGLQLLFYSVGIGQISSEVPQNLSASRPQDRQFILSSKKLLLSDSGFYLCAWSVRVSNSPLHFGNGTRLTVT.

This chain joins TRBV19 and TRBJ1-5; D not certain. The CDR3 runs 14 residues. Trimming pared 5 bases from V and 7 bases from J, leaving 15 bases between. Germline CDR1 LNHDA, CDR2 SQIVND (reference sequence). Written as DNA, the CDR3 is TGTGCCAGTAGTGGTTCCCCGGTCGCCCAGCCCCAGCATTTT. Protein: CASSGSPVAQPQHF.

This clone was observed a single time. The chain is built from TRBV7-2 and TRBJ1-5; maybe TRBD1 (5 bases). CDR3 length: 16 residues. Between the trimmed V and J ends, which lost 2 bases and 4 bases, there was a span of 15 bases. Germline loops: CDR1 SGHTA, CDR2 FQGNSA. This CDR3 reads CASSLPGRGLNQPQHF. In nucleotides, the CDR3 is TGTGCCAGCAGCTTACCAGGACGGGGACTAAATCAGCCCCAGCATTTT.

This clone has only a few counts. V gene TRBV6-5 combines with J gene TRBJ1-5; maybe TRBD1 (5 bases). CDR1 is MNHEY, CDR2 SVGAGI, per germline. The V gene lost 4 bases and the J gene lost 6 bases, with 10 bases spanning the gap. This CDR3 is 13 amino acids long. The CDR3 here is CASSWGVGQPQHF. As DNA, the CDR3 is TGTGCCAGCAGTTGGGGGGTGGGTCAGCCCCAGCATTTT.

CDR3 loop: CASRTLDRVNEKLFF. The DNA of the CDR3 is TGTGCCAGCAGGACCCTGGACAGGGTTAATGAAAAACTGTTTTTT. The V and J genes are TRBV2 and TRBJ1-4; 8 nucleotides match TRBD1. Looked up from germline, CDR1 is SNHLY and CDR2 is FYNNEI. The CDR3 is made up of 15 amino acids. Germline trimming cut 6 bases from V and 4 bases from J; bases unmatched to any gene: 7. The full variable domain, in which reference TRBV2 and TRBJ1-4 provide the parts outside the CDR3, is EPEVTQTPSHQVTQMGQEVILRCVPISNHLYFYWYRQILGQKVEFLVSFYNNEISEKSEIFDDQFSVERPDGSNFTLKIRSTKLEDSAMYFCASRTLDRVNEKLFFGSGTQLSVL.

The rearrangement uses TRBV11-2 and TRBJ1-3; D is perhaps TRBD1 (5 bases). The V gene lost 3 bases and the J gene lost 4 bases, with 19 bases spanning the gap. This CDR3 has 17 amino acids. Germline loops: CDR1 SGHAT, CDR2 FQNNGV. The CDR3: CASSFPRGKGMGNTIYF. The CDR3, as DNA: TGTGCCAGCAGCTTCCCCCGGGGGAAGGGGATGGGAAACACCATATATTTT.

The chain combines TRBV13 with TRBJ1-2; 7 bases are shared with TRBD1. J gave up 4 bases and V 4 bases, and 9 bases lay outside the gene matches. This CDR3 is 15 amino acids long. Germline CDR1 is PRHDT and CDR2 is FYEKMQ (reference sequence). CDR3 DNA sequence: TGTGCCAGCAGCTCCTCGGGACAGAGAACCTATGGCTACACCTTC. Translated: CASSSSGQRTYGYTF.

V is TRBV7-9 and J is TRBJ2-1; a possible D gene is TRBD1 (6 bases). The V and J ends lost 3 bases and 8 bases respectively, with 14 bases between them. Germline CDR1 is SEHNR and CDR2 is FQNEAQ (reference sequence). The CDR3 spans 14 residues. This chain's CDR3 is CASSLVGGLDEQFF. CDR3 in DNA: TGTGCCAGCAGCTTGGTAGGGGGTTTGGATGAGCAGTTCTTC.

This chain uses TRBV15 with TRBJ1-1; D ambiguous. The CDR3 extends over 13 amino acids. V shed 5 bases and J shed 1 base, with 8 bases lying between them. Germline V gene data show CDR1 as LNHNV and CDR2 as YYDKDF (reference sequence). CDR3 nucleotide sequence: TGTGCCACCAGCCACGACAAGAACACTGAAGCTTTCTTT. Translation gives CATSHDKNTEAFF.

This sequence joins TRBV10-2 and TRBJ2-2; 12 bases fit TRBD2. Germline V gene lookup returns CDR1 WSHSY and CDR2 SAAADI. The CDR3 contains 16 residues. V was clipped by 7 bases and J by 6 bases; unmatched bases: 9. The CDR3 sequence: CASTPSGGARSGELFF. In DNA form, the CDR3 reads TGCGCCAGCACCCCTAGCGGGGGGGCCAGGTCCGGGGAGCTGTTTTTT.

The rearrangement links TRBV5-1 to TRBJ1-1; D is uncertain. Germline CDR1 reads SGHRS; CDR2 reads YFSETQ. V lost 0 bases to trimming and J lost 6 bases, with 15 bases between them. The CDR3 has 15 residues. CDR3 DNA: TGCGCCAGCAGCTTGGGGGCAGATAGGATCCCTGAAGCTTTCTTT. Amino acids: CASSLGADRIPEAFF.